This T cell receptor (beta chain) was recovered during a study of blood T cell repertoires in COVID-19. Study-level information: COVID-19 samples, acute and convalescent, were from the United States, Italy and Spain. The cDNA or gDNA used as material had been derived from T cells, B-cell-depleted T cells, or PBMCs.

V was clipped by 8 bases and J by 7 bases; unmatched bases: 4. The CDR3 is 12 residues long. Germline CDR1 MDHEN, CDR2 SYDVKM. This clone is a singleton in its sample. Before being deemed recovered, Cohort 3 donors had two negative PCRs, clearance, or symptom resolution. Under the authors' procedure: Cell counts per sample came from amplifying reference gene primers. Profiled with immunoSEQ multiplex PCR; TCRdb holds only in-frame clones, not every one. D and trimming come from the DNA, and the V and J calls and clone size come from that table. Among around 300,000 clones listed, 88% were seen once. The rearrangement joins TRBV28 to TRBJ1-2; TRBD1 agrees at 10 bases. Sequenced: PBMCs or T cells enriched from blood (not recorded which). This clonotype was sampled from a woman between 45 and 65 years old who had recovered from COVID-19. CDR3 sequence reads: CASGDRGLGYTF. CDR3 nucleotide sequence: TGTGCCAGCGGCGACAGGGGGCTTGGCTACACCTTC.